This T cell receptor beta chain comes out of a study of CD8 T cells in ankylosing spondylitis. Looked up from germline, CDR1 is SEHNR and CDR2 is FQNEAQ (reference sequence). The length of the CDR3 is 15 residues. V was pared by 7 bases and J by 0 bases, with 15 bases between. General study findings and limits: A CD8+ phenotype characterized the disease-linked clones, which were relatively rare in peripheral blood. Disease-associated clones were reportedly significantly overrepresented in matched ankylosing spondylitis synovial fluid. What appeared characteristic of ankylosing spondylitis blood was a TCR beta motif of 7 or 8 highly homologous variants.

Concerning this clonotype itself: The antigen is undetermined.

Quantitative 5'-RACE was performed with molecular barcodes, and it yielded the TCR beta libraries. TCRdb re-derived calls from the 5' RACE reads in MiXCR, one entry per CDR3 protein. The table records about 500,000 distinct CDR3 sequences, approximately 12% of them present only once. The receptor was derived from a male donor with ankylosing spondylitis. V usage is TRBV7-9 and J usage is TRBJ1-1, with D possibly matching TRBD1 (5 bases). Material for sequencing was blood, either unsorted or a sorted T cell fraction (not recorded which). CDR3 region: CASMRGDLLNTEAFF. The DNA of the CDR3 is TGTGCCAGCATGAGGGGCGACCTACTGAACACTGAAGCTTTCTTT.